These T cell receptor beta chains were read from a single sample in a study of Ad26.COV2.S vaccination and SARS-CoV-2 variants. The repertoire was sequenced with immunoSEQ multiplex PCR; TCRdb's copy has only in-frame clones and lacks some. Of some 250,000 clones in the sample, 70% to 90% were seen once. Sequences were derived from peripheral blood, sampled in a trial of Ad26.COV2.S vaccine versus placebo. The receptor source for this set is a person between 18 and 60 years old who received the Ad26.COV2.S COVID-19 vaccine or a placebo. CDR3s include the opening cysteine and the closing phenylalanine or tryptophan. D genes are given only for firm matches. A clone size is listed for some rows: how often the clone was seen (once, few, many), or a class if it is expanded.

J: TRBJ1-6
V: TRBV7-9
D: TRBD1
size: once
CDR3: CASSRGQGAYNSPLHF
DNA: TGTGCCAGCAGCCGAGGACAGGGAGCTTATAATTCACCCCTCCACTTT

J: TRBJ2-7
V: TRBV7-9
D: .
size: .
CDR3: CASSPQGRSYEQYF
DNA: TGTGCCAGCAGCCCCCAGGGACGAAGCTACGAGCAGTACTTC

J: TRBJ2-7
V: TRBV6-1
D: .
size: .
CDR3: CASSERPPYEQYF
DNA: TGTGCCAGCAGTGAACGACCGCCCTACGAGCAGTACTTC

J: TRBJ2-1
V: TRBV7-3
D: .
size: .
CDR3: CASSLRRGDDEQFF
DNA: TGTGCCAGCAGCTTAAGGCGGGGAGATGATGAGCAGTTCTTC

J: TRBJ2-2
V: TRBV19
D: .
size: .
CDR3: CASSIVRGTGELFF
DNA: TGTGCCAGTAGTATAGTCAGGGGCACCGGGGAGCTGTTTTTT

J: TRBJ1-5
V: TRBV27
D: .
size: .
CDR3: CASSPTGPGGPSNQPQHF
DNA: TGTGCCAGCAGCCCGACGGGCCCTGGGGGGCCAAGCAATCAGCCCCAGCATTTT

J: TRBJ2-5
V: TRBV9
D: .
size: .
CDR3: CASSVVRTGGLETQYF
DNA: TGTGCCAGCAGCGTAGTAAGGACTGGGGGGTTGGAGACCCAGTACTTC

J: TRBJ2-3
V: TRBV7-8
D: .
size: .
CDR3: CASSLAGAPDQGDYSTDTQYF
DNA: TGTGCCAGCAGCTTAGCGGGGGCCCCGGACCAGGGGGACTATAGCACAGATACGCAGTATTTT

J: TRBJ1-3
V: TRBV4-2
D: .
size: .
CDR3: CASSQAGSGNTIYF
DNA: TGTGCCAGCAGCCAAGCGGGTTCAGGAAACACCATATATTTT

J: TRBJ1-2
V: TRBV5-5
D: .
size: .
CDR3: CASSLARQDYGYTF
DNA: TGTGCCAGCAGCTTGGCCCGACAGGACTATGGCTACACCTTC

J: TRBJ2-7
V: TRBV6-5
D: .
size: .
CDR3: CASSPGTGPYEQYF
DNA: TGTGCCAGCAGTCCCGGGACGGGTCCCTACGAGCAGTACTTC

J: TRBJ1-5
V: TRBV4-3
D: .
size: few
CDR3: CASSPRGADQPQHF
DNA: TGCGCCAGCAGCCCTCGGGGGGCCGATCAGCCCCAGCATTTT

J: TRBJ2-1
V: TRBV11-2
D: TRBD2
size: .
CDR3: CASSYGGASYNEQFF
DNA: TGTGCCAGCAGCTACGGGGGGGCCTCCTACAATGAGCAGTTCTTC

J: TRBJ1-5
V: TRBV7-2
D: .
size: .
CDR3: CASSLEWQPQHF
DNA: TGTGCCAGCAGCTTGGAATGGCAGCCCCAGCATTTT